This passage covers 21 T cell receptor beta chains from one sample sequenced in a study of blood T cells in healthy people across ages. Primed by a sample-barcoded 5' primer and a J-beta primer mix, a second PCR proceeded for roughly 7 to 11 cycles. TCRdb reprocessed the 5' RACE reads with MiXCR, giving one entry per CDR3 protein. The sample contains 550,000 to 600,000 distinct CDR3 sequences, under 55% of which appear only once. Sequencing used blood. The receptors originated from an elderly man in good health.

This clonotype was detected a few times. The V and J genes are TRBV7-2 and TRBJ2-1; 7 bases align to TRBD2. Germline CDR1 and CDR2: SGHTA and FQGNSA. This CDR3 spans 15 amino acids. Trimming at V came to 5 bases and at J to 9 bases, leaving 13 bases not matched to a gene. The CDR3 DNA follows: TGTGCCAGCAGCCGGCCGCCTGGCGGGAGCGGTGAGCAGTTCTTC. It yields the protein CASSRPPGGSGEQFF.

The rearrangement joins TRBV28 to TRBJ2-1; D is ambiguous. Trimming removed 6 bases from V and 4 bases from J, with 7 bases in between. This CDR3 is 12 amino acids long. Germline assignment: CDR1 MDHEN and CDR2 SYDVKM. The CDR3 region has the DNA TGTGCCAGCAGGGAAGTATACAATGAGCAGTTCTTC. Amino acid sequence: CASREVYNEQFF.

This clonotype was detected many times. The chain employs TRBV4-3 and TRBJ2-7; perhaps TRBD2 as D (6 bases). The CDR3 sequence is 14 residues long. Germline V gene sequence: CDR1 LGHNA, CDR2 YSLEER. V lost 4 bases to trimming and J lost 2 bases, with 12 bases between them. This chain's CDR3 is CASSPRGGPYEQYF. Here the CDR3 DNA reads TGCGCCAGCAGCCCCCGTGGAGGGCCCTACGAGCAGTACTTC.

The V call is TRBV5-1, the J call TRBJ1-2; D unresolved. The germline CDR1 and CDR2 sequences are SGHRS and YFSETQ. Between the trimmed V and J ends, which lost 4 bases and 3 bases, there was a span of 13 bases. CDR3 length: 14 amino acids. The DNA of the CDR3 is TGCGCCAGCAGCGTGGAGCCGGACTACTATGGCTACACCTTC. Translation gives CASSVEPDYYGYTF.

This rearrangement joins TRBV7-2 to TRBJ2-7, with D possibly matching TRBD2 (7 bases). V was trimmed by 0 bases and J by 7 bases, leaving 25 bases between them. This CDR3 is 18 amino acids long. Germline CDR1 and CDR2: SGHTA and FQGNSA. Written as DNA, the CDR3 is TGTGCCAGCAGCTTAGCGCTTTCCGGGGGGCGGCTCCTCAATGAGCAGTACTTC. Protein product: CASSLALSGGRLLNEQYF.

CDR3 loop: CSASPGGGYYEQYF. The CDR3 DNA sequence: TGCAGTGCTAGCCCCGGTGGGGGTTACTACGAGCAGTACTTC. J is TRBJ2-7 and V is TRBV20-1, with D tentatively TRBD1 or TRBD2 (5 bases each). The germline V and J ends were trimmed by 3 bases and 3 bases, with 15 bases remaining between them. This CDR3 region has 14 residues. In germline, CDR1 is DFQATT, CDR2 SNEGSKA (reference sequence).

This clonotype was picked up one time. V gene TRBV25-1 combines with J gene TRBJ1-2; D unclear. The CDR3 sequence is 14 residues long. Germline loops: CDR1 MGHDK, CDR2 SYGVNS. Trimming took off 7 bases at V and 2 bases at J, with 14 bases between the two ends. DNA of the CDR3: TGTGCCAGCACCGCCCCTGGAGGGAACTATGGCTACACCTTC. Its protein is CASTAPGGNYGYTF.

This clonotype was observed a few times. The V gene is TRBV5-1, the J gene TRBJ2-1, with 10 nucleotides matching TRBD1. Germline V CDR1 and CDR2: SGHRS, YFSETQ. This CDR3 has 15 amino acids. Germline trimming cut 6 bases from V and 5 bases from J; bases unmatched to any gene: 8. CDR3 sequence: CASNPTGQGHNEQFF. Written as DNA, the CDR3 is TGCGCCAGCAACCCGACGGGACAGGGGCACAATGAGCAGTTCTTC.

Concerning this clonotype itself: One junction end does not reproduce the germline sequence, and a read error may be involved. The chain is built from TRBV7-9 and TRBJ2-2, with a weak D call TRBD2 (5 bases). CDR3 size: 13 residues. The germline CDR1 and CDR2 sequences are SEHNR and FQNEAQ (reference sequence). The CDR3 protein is CASSRGSTGELFF. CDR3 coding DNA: TGTGCCAGCAGCCGTGGGAGCACCGGGGAACTGTTTTTT. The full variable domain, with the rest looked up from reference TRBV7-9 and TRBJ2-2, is DTGVSQNPRHKITKRGQNVTFRCDPISEHNRLYWYRQTLGQGPEFLTYFQNEAQLEKSRLLSDRFSAERPKGSFSTLEIQRTEQGDSAMYLCASSRGSTGELFFGEGSRLTVL.

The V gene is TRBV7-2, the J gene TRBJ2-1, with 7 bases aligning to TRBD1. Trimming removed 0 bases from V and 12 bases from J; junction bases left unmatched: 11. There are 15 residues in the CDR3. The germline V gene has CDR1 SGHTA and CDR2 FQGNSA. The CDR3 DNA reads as TGTGCCAGCAGCTTAGCACGTAGCCCACAGGGGATGCAGTTCTTC. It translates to CASSLARSPQGMQFF.

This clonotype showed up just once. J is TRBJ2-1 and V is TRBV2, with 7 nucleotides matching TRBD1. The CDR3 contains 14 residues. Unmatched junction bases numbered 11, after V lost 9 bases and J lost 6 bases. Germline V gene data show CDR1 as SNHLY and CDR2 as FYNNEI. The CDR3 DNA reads TGTGCCAGGTTATCCGGGACAGAGTCCAATGAGCAGTTCTTC. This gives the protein CARLSGTESNEQFF.

CDR3 protein: CASSPLGLANGELFF. The CDR3, as DNA: TGTGCCAGCAGCCCATTGGGACTAGCAAACGGGGAGCTGTTTTTT. The chain combines TRBV9 with TRBJ2-2; TRBD2 matches at 9 bases. Germline V gives CDR1 SGDLS, CDR2 YYNGEE. The CDR3 has 15 residues. Germline trimming cut 4 bases from V and 7 bases from J; bases unmatched to any gene: 8.

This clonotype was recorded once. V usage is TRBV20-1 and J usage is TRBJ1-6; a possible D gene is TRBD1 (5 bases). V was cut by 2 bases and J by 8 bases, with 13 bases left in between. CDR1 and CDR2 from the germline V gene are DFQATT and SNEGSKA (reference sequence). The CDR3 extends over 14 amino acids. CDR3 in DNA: TGCAGTGCTAGATCCAGGGTGGGGGATTCACCCCTCCACTTT. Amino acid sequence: CSARSRVGDSPLHF.

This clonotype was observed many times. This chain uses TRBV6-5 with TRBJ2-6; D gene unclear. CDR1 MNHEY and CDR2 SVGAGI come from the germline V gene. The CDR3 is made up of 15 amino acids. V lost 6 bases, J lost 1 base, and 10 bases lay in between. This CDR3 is CASRSTVSGANVLTF. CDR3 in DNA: TGTGCCAGCAGATCTACGGTGTCTGGGGCCAACGTCCTGACTTTC.

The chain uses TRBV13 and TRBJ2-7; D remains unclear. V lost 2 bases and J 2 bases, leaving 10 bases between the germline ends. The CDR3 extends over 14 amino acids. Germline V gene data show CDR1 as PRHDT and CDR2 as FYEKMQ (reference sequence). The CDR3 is CASSLSRLAYEQYF. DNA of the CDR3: TGTGCCAGCAGCTTAAGTCGGCTAGCCTACGAGCAGTACTTC. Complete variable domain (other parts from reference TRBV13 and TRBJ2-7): AAGVIQSPRHLIKEKRETATLKCYPIPRHDTVYWYQQGPGQDPQFLISFYEKMQSDKGSIPDRFSAQQFSDYHSELNMSSLELGDSALYFCASSLSRLAYEQYFGPGTRLTVT.

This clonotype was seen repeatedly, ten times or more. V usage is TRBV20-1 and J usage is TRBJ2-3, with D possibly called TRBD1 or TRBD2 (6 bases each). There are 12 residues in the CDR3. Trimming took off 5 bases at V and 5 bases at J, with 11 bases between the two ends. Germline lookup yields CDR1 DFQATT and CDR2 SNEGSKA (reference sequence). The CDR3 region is CSARKGGDTQYF. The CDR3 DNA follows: TGCAGTGCTCGTAAGGGGGGAGATACGCAGTATTTT.

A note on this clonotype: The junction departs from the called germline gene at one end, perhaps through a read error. This CDR3 reads CASSGTAEALF. The CDR3 nucleotides read TGTGCCAGCTCCGGGACGGCTGAAGCTTTATTT. The gene calls are TRBV18 and TRBJ1-1; a weak D match, TRBD1 (5 bases). The CDR3 contains 11 residues. In germline, CDR1 is KGHSH, CDR2 LQKENI.

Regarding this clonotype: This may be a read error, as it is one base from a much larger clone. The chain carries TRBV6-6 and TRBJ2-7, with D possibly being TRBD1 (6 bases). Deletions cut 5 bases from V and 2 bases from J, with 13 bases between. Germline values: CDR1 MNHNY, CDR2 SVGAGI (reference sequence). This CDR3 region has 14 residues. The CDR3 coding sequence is TGTGCCAGCAGTGGGATGACAGGAACCTACGAGCAGTACTTC. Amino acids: CASSGMTGTYEQYF.

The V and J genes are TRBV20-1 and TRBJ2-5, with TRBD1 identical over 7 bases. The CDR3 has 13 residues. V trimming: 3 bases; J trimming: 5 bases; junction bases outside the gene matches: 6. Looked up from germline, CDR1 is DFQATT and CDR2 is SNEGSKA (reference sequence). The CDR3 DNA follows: TGCAGTGCTAGCCGGGACAGCAGGGAGACCCAGTACTTC. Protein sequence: CSASRDSRETQYF.

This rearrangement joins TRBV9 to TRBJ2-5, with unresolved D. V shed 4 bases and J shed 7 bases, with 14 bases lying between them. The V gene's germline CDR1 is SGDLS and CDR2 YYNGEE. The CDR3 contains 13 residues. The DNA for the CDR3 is TGTGCCAGCAGCAGAGACGGGCCAGGGACCCAGTACTTC. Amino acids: CASSRDGPGTQYF.

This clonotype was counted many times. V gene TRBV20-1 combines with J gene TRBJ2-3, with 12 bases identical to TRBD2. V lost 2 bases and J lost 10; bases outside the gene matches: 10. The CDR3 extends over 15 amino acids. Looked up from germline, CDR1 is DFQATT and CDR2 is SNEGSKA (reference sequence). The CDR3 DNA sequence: TGCAGTGCTAGACAGGGACTAGCGGGTGGGGATGCGCAGTATTTT. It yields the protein CSARQGLAGGDAQYF.